These T cell receptor beta chains were read from a single sample in a study of blood T cell repertoires in COVID-19. Profiling relied on immunoSEQ multiplex PCR, and the TCRdb table lists in-frame clones only, not all of them. This sample carries some 190,000 clones, 80% to 90% of them seen once, and the ten largest clones take around 21%. The source material was peripheral blood. These receptor sequences come from a human donor in a cohort sampled during active COVID-19. The CDR3 runs from the conserved cysteine through the conserved F or W. Each record gives: V gene, D gene, clone size, CDR3 length, J gene, CDR3 protein, CDR3 DNA. The D gene is left open where the match is weak. Size is omitted from some rows. Given values are once, few, many or a class for expanded clones.

v_call: TRBV5-1; d_call: TRBD1; clone_size: -; cdr3_length: 15; j_call: TRBJ1-2; cdr3_aa: CASSLGGQYTRGYTF; cdr3_nt: TGCGCCAGCAGCTTGGGGGGACAGTACACCCGTGGCTACACCTTC
v_call: TRBV3-1/TRBV3-2; d_call: -; clone_size: -; cdr3_length: 12; j_call: TRBJ2-1; cdr3_aa: CASSQGDSKQFF; cdr3_nt: TGTGCCAGCAGCCAAGGGGACTCGAAGCAGTTCTTC
v_call: TRBV5-1; d_call: -; clone_size: -; cdr3_length: 15; j_call: TRBJ2-5; cdr3_aa: CASSLTGTIQETQYF; cdr3_nt: TGCGCCAGCAGCTTAACCGGGACAATACAAGAGACCCAGTACTTC
v_call: TRBV27; d_call: -; clone_size: -; cdr3_length: 14; j_call: TRBJ2-7; cdr3_aa: CASSFSGSSYEQYF; cdr3_nt: TGTGCCAGCAGTTTCAGCGGAAGCTCCTACGAGCAGTACTTC
v_call: TRBV30; d_call: TRBD2; clone_size: few; cdr3_length: 16; j_call: TRBJ2-2; cdr3_aa: CAWSQLAGANTGELFF; cdr3_nt: TGTGCCTGGAGTCAGCTAGCGGGAGCGAACACCGGGGAGCTGTTTTTT
v_call: TRBV30; d_call: -; clone_size: -; cdr3_length: 13; j_call: TRBJ1-2; cdr3_aa: CATEDGHNYGYTF; cdr3_nt: TGTGCCACGGAGGACGGTCATAACTATGGCTACACCTTC
v_call: TRBV9; d_call: TRBD2; clone_size: -; cdr3_length: 15; j_call: TRBJ2-2; cdr3_aa: CASSVAPAGVGELFF; cdr3_nt: TGTGCCAGCAGCGTAGCTCCAGCGGGAGTCGGGGAGCTGTTTTTT
v_call: TRBV5-4; d_call: TRBD2; clone_size: -; cdr3_length: 17; j_call: TRBJ2-5; cdr3_aa: CASSFGLAGGLRETQYF; cdr3_nt: TGTGCCAGCAGCTTTGGACTAGCGGGAGGGCTCCGAGAGACCCAGTACTTC
v_call: TRBV7-7; d_call: -; clone_size: -; cdr3_length: 16; j_call: TRBJ2-1; cdr3_aa: CASSALAESSYNEQFF; cdr3_nt: TGTGCTAGCAGCGCGTTGGCGGAGAGCTCCTACAATGAGCAGTTCTTC
v_call: TRBV2; d_call: TRBD1; clone_size: few; cdr3_length: 14; j_call: TRBJ1-3; cdr3_aa: CASSENRGGNTIYF; cdr3_nt: TGTGCCAGCAGTGAGAACAGGGGAGGAAACACCATATATTTT
v_call: TRBV18; d_call: -; clone_size: once; cdr3_length: 14; j_call: TRBJ1-6; cdr3_aa: CASSPETDNSPLHF; cdr3_nt: TGTGCCAGCTCACCAGAGACAGATAATTCACCCCTCCACTTT
v_call: TRBV5-1; d_call: -; clone_size: few; cdr3_length: 15; j_call: TRBJ2-7; cdr3_aa: CASSLGTAGSYEQYF; cdr3_nt: TGCGCCAGCAGCTTGGGGACCGCGGGTTCCTACGAGCAGTACTTC
v_call: TRBV20-1; d_call: -; clone_size: -; cdr3_length: 11; j_call: TRBJ1-2; cdr3_aa: CSARQGNGYTF; cdr3_nt: TGCAGTGCTAGACAGGGAAATGGCTACACCTTC
v_call: TRBV6-5; d_call: TRBD1; clone_size: few; cdr3_length: 15; j_call: TRBJ1-2; cdr3_aa: CASSYPGQGSAGYTF; cdr3_nt: TGTGCCAGCAGTTACCCGGGACAGGGGTCGGCTGGCTACACCTTC
v_call: TRBV4-1; d_call: TRBD2; clone_size: -; cdr3_length: 14; j_call: TRBJ2-3; cdr3_aa: CASSPSGVQDTQYF; cdr3_nt: TGCGCCAGCAGCCCTAGCGGGGTGCAAGATACGCAGTATTTT
v_call: TRBV10-3; d_call: TRBD1; clone_size: few; cdr3_length: 11; j_call: TRBJ1-2; cdr3_aa: CAISGTGFFTF; cdr3_nt: TGTGCCATCTCCGGGACAGGGTTTTTCACCTTC
v_call: TRBV9; d_call: -; clone_size: -; cdr3_length: 14; j_call: TRBJ2-5; cdr3_aa: CASSVAGGQETQYF; cdr3_nt: TGTGCCAGCAGCGTCGCCGGAGGTCAAGAGACCCAGTACTTC
v_call: TRBV12-3/TRBV12-4; d_call: -; clone_size: -; cdr3_length: 10; j_call: TRBJ1-1; cdr3_aa: CASMDRSAFF; cdr3_nt: TGTGCCAGCATGGACAGATCAGCTTTCTTT
v_call: TRBV27; d_call: -; clone_size: -; cdr3_length: 15; j_call: TRBJ2-7; cdr3_aa: CASSFSSGGTYEQYF; cdr3_nt: TGTGCCAGCAGTTTCTCTTCGGGGGGCACGTACGAGCAGTACTTC
v_call: TRBV30; d_call: TRBD1; clone_size: -; cdr3_length: 18; j_call: TRBJ2-6; cdr3_aa: CAFQTGGSPLTGANVLTF; cdr3_nt: TGTGCTTTTCAGACAGGGGGTTCTCCCCTTACTGGGGCCAACGTCCTGACTTTC
v_call: TRBV28; d_call: -; clone_size: -; cdr3_length: 14; j_call: TRBJ1-1; cdr3_aa: CASRETGAYTEAFF; cdr3_nt: TGTGCCAGCAGAGAGACAGGTGCATACACTGAAGCTTTCTTT
v_call: TRBV4-1; d_call: -; clone_size: -; cdr3_length: 18; j_call: TRBJ1-5; cdr3_aa: CASSQGQNREPNNQPQHF; cdr3_nt: TGCGCCAGCAGCCAAGGCCAGAACAGGGAGCCTAACAATCAGCCCCAGCATTTT
v_call: TRBV20-1; d_call: -; clone_size: -; cdr3_length: 17; j_call: TRBJ2-2; cdr3_aa: CSASSSGDSTNTGELFF; cdr3_nt: TGCAGTGCTAGTTCTTCGGGGGACAGTACGAACACCGGGGAGCTGTTTTTT
v_call: TRBV5-1; d_call: -; clone_size: -; cdr3_length: 14; j_call: TRBJ1-6; cdr3_aa: CASSLREGFSPLHF; cdr3_nt: TGCGCCAGCAGCTTGCGGGAGGGTTTTTCACCCCTCCACTTT
v_call: TRBV30; d_call: -; clone_size: few; cdr3_length: 13; j_call: TRBJ1-5; cdr3_aa: CACASGGNQPQHF; cdr3_nt: TGTGCCTGTGCCTCAGGGGGCAATCAGCCCCAGCATTTT